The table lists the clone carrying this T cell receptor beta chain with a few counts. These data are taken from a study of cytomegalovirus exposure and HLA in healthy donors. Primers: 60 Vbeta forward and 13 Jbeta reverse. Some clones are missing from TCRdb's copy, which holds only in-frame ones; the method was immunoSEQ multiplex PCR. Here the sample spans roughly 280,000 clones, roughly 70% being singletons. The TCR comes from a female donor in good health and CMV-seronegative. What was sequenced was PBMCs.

The CDR3 protein is CASRETWNTEAFF. The CDR3 bases are TGTGCCAGCAGAGAGACTTGGAACACTGAAGCTTTCTTT. V and J are TRBV6-5 and TRBJ1-1, with D uncertain. V was cut by 6 bases and J by 1 base, with 9 bases left in between. Germline CDR1 and CDR2: MNHEY and SVGAGI. The CDR3 loop spans 13 amino acids.